The 4 T cell receptor beta chains given below trace back to one sample, sequenced in a study of regulatory T cells in long-lasting Graves disease. Building the TCR beta libraries relied on iRepertoire HTBI primers, and CDR3 regions underwent Arm-PCR. Using its own MiXCR run on the multiplex PCR reads, TCRdb lists one record per CDR3 protein. The data show approximately 400,000 distinct CDR3 sequences, approximately 16% seen once. Time point given: newly diagnosed GD, antithyroid drugs for less than 3 months. Scientists built the TCR library using RNA that was extracted from PBMCs. In addition, the sample was reused for a study of T cells in Graves' hyperthyroidism and ophthalmopathy.

The sequencing here drew on peripheral blood mononuclear cells (PBMCs), taken at new diagnosis, from a patient treated with antithyroid drugs. Receptor source: a woman in her forties with Graves disease.

This clonotype was found many times. This chain uses TRBV29-1 with TRBJ2-7; possibly TRBD2 for D (6 bases). Trimming pared 1 base from V and 5 bases from J, leaving 18 bases between. This CDR3 contains 15 residues. CDR1 and CDR2 from the germline V gene are SQVTM and ANQGSEA. The chain's CDR3 is CSVEGSLADTDEQYF. Here the CDR3 DNA reads TGCAGCGTTGAAGGGTCATTAGCGGATACGGACGAGCAGTACTTC.

The chain is built from TRBV11-3 and TRBJ2-3, with D uncertain. The V end was cut by 6 bases, the J end by 3 bases, with 13 bases between. CDR3 length equals 14 residues. Germline CDR1 SGHNT, CDR2 YENEEA. The CDR3 DNA follows: TGTGCCAGCAGTTTTAGGGCTTCAACAGATACGCAGTATTTT. The encoded protein is CASSFRASTDTQYF.

The table lists this clonotype with a few counts. A far larger clone lies a single base away; this is likely a read error. The V gene is TRBV11-2, the J gene TRBJ2-1; 9 bases are shared with TRBD2. The junction had 22 bases not matched to a gene; V was cut back by 3 bases and J by 13 bases. From germline, CDR1 is SGHAT and CDR2 FQNNGV. The CDR3 is 18 amino acids. As DNA, the CDR3 is TGTGCCAGCAGCTTGCAGGGATTTCTAGCGGGATCCCAAGAGACCCAGTTCTTC. Its translation: CASSLQGFLAGSQETQFF.

This clonotype was counted a few times. The chain carries TRBV19 and TRBJ1-3; D is undetermined. CDR3 length: 12 amino acids. Per the germline V gene, CDR1 is LNHDA and CDR2 is SQIVND (reference sequence). V was cut by 8 bases and J by 4 bases, with 9 bases left in between. The CDR3 nucleotides are TGTGCCAGTGGAGGGTGGGGAAACACCATATATTTT. Translated: CASGGWGNTIYF.